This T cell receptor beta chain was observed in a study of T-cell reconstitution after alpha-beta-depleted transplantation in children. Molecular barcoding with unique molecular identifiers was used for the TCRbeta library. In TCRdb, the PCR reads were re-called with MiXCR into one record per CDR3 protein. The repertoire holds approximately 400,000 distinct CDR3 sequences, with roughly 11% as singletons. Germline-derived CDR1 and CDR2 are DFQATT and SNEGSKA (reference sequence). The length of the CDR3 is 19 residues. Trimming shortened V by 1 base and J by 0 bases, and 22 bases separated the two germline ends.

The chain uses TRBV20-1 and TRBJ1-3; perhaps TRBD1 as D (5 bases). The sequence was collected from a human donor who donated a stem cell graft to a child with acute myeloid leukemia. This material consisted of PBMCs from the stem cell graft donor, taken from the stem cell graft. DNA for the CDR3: TGCAGTGCTAGAGCGCCTGTTCCTCCTGACAGTAGCTCTGGAAACACCATATATTTT. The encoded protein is CSARAPVPPDSSSGNTIYF.